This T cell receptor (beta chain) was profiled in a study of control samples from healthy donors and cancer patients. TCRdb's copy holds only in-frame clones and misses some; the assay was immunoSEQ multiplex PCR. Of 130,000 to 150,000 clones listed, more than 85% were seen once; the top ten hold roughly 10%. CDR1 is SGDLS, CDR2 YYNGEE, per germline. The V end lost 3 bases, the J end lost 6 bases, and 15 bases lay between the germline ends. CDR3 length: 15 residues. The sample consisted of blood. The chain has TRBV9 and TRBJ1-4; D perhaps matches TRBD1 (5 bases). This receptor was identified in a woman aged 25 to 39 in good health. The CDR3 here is CASSAGDGKDEKLFF. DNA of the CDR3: TGTGCCAGCAGCGCTGGGGACGGCAAAGATGAAAAACTGTTTTTT.